Presented here are 24 T cell receptor beta chains from one specimen sequenced in a study of T cell repertoires in cytomegalovirus infection. TCRdb re-analysed the reads in MiXCR, keeping a single row per CDR3 protein. The table lists more than 300,000 distinct CDR3 sequences, about 35% of them singletons, with approximately 13% in the top ten. Antigens of these TCRs are unknown. The sequencing here drew on cultured PBMCs, taken from culture after CMV antigen stimulation. The receptors derive from a human donor in good health (CMV status not recorded). Some clones in this sample may be carry-over from other donors' samples.

The chain carries TRBV11-2 and TRBJ1-2; D unresolved. This CDR3 contains 14 residues. Between the trimmed V and J ends, which lost 5 bases and 0 bases, there was a span of 10 bases. The germline V gene encodes CDR1 SGHAT and CDR2 FQNNGV. CDR3 sequence reads: CASSPHGANYGYTF. The CDR3 bases are TGTGCCAGCAGCCCGCATGGTGCTAACTATGGCTACACCTTC.

V and J are TRBV28 and TRBJ2-6; no clear D gene. The CDR3 sequence is 14 residues long. Per the germline V gene, CDR1 is MDHEN and CDR2 is SYDVKM. With 7 bases removed from V and 3 bases from J, the gap between germline ends came to 10 bases. CDR3 nucleotide sequence: TGTGCCAGCATTTCTTCTTTTGGGGCCAACGTCCTGACTTTC. Amino acid sequence: CASISSFGANVLTF.

This clonotype was seen at least ten times. CDR3 sequence reads: CASSLFMGLGNNEQFF. CDR3 bases: TGTGCCAGCAGCTTGTTTATGGGCCTCGGGAACAATGAGCAGTTCTTC. The V and J genes are TRBV7-2 and TRBJ2-1, with D perhaps TRBD2 (5 bases). This CDR3 has 16 residues. The V and J ends lost 3 bases and 5 bases respectively, with 17 bases between them. Germline V gene data show CDR1 as SGHTA and CDR2 as FQGNSA.

This clonotype occurred a few times. This rearrangement joins TRBV6-2 or TRBV6-3 to TRBJ2-7; D might be TRBD1 (6 bases). This CDR3 is built from 15 residues. The germline V gene has CDR1 MNHEY and CDR2 SVGEGT. V lost 2 bases and J lost 1, with 12 bases in between. The CDR3 nucleotides are TGTGCCAGCAGTTACGACCGACAGGCATCCTACGAGCAGTACTTC. Amino acid sequence: CASSYDRQASYEQYF.

The rearrangement links TRBV28 to TRBJ1-5; 7 nucleotides agree with TRBD1. Germline values: CDR1 MDHEN, CDR2 SYDVKM. The CDR3 loop spans 16 amino acids. V dropped 6 bases and J dropped 0; count of bases not matched to a gene: 8. CDR3 coding DNA: TGTGCCAGCAGGATAACAGGGGCGTATAGCAATCAGCCCCAGCATTTT. It encodes CASRITGAYSNQPQHF.

The chain has TRBV12-3 or TRBV12-4 and TRBJ2-2; D gene ambiguous. The CDR3 consists of 14 residues. Trimming pared 3 bases from V and 1 base from J, leaving 6 bases between. The CDR3 protein is CASSFMGNTGELFF. CDR3 nucleotides: TGTGCCAGCAGTTTCATGGGGAACACCGGGGAGCTGTTTTTT.

The rearrangement uses TRBV24-1 and TRBJ2-5, with TRBD1 matching over 7 bases. Germline values: CDR1 KGHDR, CDR2 SFDVKD. V shed 2 bases and J 2 bases; nucleotides not matched to a gene: 10. CDR3 length: 17 amino acids. The CDR3 sequence: CATSDSTGATLQETQYF. The DNA for the CDR3 is TGTGCCACCAGTGATTCAACAGGGGCTACCCTGCAAGAGACCCAGTACTTC.

This clonotype was counted a few times. The chain has TRBV7-9 and TRBJ2-3, with D maybe TRBD2 (5 bases). From germline, CDR1 is SEHNR and CDR2 FQNEAQ (reference sequence). V was pared by 8 bases and J by 2 bases, with 20 bases between. This CDR3 is built from 16 residues. The CDR3 bases are TGTGCCAGCGGGGATGGGGAATTCGGACTCACAGATACGCAGTATTTT. It is translated as CASGDGEFGLTDTQYF.

The rearrangement links TRBV7-2 to TRBJ2-7; D may be TRBD1 or TRBD2 (5 bases each). Trimming stripped 4 bases from V and 5 bases from J, with 18 bases between. The CDR3 is made up of 15 amino acids. In germline, CDR1 is SGHTA, CDR2 FQGNSA. The CDR3 sequence: CASSSWGGPIDEQYF. The CDR3 DNA reads as TGTGCCAGCAGCTCGTGGGGCGGGCCCATCGACGAGCAGTACTTC.

This clonotype has just a few counts. This chain connects TRBV6-1 to TRBJ1-3; no clear D. V lost 6 bases and J 4 bases, leaving 16 bases between the germline ends. Germline V gene data show CDR1 as MNHNS and CDR2 as SASEGT. The CDR3 sequence is 15 residues long. The CDR3 nucleotides read TGTGCCAGCAGACCGCCACCCGATGGGGGAAACACCATATATTTT. This codes for CASRPPPDGGNTIYF.

There are many counts of this clonotype. As DNA, the CDR3 is TGTGCCAGCAGCTTAGACAGCGGGAGGCCCACAGATACGCAGTATTTT. Protein: CASSLDSGRPTDTQYF. The chain carries TRBV7-2 and TRBJ2-3; 9 bases line up with TRBD2. The germline CDR1 and CDR2 sequences are SGHTA and FQGNSA. V gave up 1 base and J gave up 2 bases; unmatched junction bases: 4. The CDR3 consists of 16 residues.

This clonotype was observed a few times. The chain employs TRBV7-2 and TRBJ2-1; D might be TRBD2 (6 bases). Deletions cut 5 bases from V and 4 bases from J, with 12 bases between. This CDR3 comprises 14 residues. The germline V gene encodes CDR1 SGHTA and CDR2 FQGNSA. The CDR3 loop is CASSPSGGYNEQFF. The CDR3 bases are TGTGCCAGCAGCCCTTCCGGGGGATACAATGAGCAGTTCTTC.

The CDR3 DNA reads as TGTGCCAGCAGCTTAGCGCTCCAACCTGCTAACTATGGCTACACCTTC. It yields the protein CASSLALQPANYGYTF. The genes are TRBV7-9 and TRBJ1-2; D ambiguous. V was trimmed by 0 bases and J by 0 bases, leaving 11 bases between them. The CDR3 is 16 residues long. Germline lookup yields CDR1 SEHNR and CDR2 FQNEAQ (reference sequence).

This clonotype was seen more than once but under ten times. This CDR3 is CASSLERGFSYNEQFF. The CDR3 bases are TGCGCCAGCAGCTTGGAGCGGGGATTCTCCTACAATGAGCAGTTCTTC. The chain joins TRBV5-1 to TRBJ2-1, with 7 bases that match TRBD2. CDR1 is SGHRS, CDR2 YFSETQ, per germline. This CDR3 has 16 amino acids. The J segment lost 0 bases and the V segment lost 0 bases, leaving 3 bases of the junction unmatched.

The rearrangement links TRBV5-4 to TRBJ2-2; D call uncertain. Germline assignment: CDR1 SGHNT and CDR2 YYREEE (reference sequence). This CDR3 is built from 13 residues. V was pared by 4 bases and J by 5 bases, with 9 bases between. The CDR3 nucleotides are TGTGCCAGCAGCCTAAGATCGACCGGGGAGCTGTTTTTT. It is translated as CASSLRSTGELFF.

CDR3: CASSGLADYNEQFF. The DNA of the CDR3 is TGTGCCAGCAGCGGACTAGCGGACTACAATGAGCAGTTCTTC. The V gene is TRBV27, the J gene TRBJ2-1; 10 nucleotides match TRBD2. The CDR3 is 14 amino acids. Germline V gene lookup returns CDR1 MNHEY and CDR2 SMNVEV (reference sequence). The V and J ends lost 6 bases and 3 bases, in that order; junction bases with no gene match: 2.

This chain links TRBV6-2 or TRBV6-3 with TRBJ2-5; D remains unclear. Germline V lookup: CDR1 MNHEY, CDR2 SVGEGT. Trimming removed 10 bases at V and 5 bases at J, with 14 bases between. The CDR3 spans 12 residues. CDR3 protein: CATREVGETQYF. The CDR3 DNA sequence: TGTGCCACCAGAGAGGTCGGTGAGACCCAGTACTTC.

This clonotype was detected ten times or more. The rearrangement uses TRBV7-2 and TRBJ2-5; D might be TRBD2 (5 bases). The CDR3 sequence is 15 residues long. V lost 2 bases, J lost 4 bases, and 14 bases lay in between. Germline V gene lookup returns CDR1 SGHTA and CDR2 FQGNSA. CDR3: CASSLTRSRRETQYF. The CDR3 DNA reads as TGTGCCAGCAGCTTAACTAGGAGTCGTCGAGAGACCCAGTACTTC.

J is TRBJ2-1 and V is TRBV20-1; D gene ambiguous. V lost 0 bases, J lost 7 bases, and 19 bases lay in between. The CDR3 runs 16 residues. CDR1 DFQATT and CDR2 SNEGSKA come from the germline V gene (reference sequence). CDR3 region: CSARDGKQTRRNEQFF. The CDR3 bases are TGCAGTGCTAGAGATGGGAAGCAAACCAGGCGGAATGAGCAGTTCTTC.

J is TRBJ1-2 and V is TRBV7-2; no firm D call. Trimming removed 5 bases at V and 2 bases at J, with 15 bases between. Germline V gene lookup returns CDR1 SGHTA and CDR2 FQGNSA. This CDR3 region has 15 residues. The chain's CDR3 is CASSQRTDLNYGYTF. The CDR3 coding sequence is TGTGCCAGCAGCCAAAGGACGGATCTAAACTATGGCTACACCTTC. The full variable domain, in which reference TRBV7-2 and TRBJ1-2 provide the parts outside the CDR3, is GAGVSQSPSNKVTEKGKDVELRCDPISGHTALYWYRQSLGQGLEFLIYFQGNSAPDKSGLPSDRFSAERTGGSVSTLTIQRTQQEDSAVYLCASSQRTDLNYGYTFGSGTRLTVV.

Many counts were recorded for this clonotype. The chain carries TRBV7-2 and TRBJ2-1; 7 nucleotides agree with TRBD2. From germline, CDR1 is SGHTA and CDR2 FQGNSA. The CDR3 is 17 amino acids. V lost 3 bases and J lost 9; bases outside the gene matches: 17. The chain's CDR3 is CASSFRNTGTIFFEQFF. CDR3 nucleotides: TGTGCCAGCAGCTTTCGGAATACCGGGACTATCTTTTTTGAGCAGTTCTTC.

The chain couples TRBV28 to TRBJ2-1, with 8 bases lining up with TRBD2. CDR3 size: 16 residues. V lost 7 bases to trimming and J lost 0 bases; unmatched junction nucleotides: 8. The germline V gene encodes CDR1 MDHEN and CDR2 SYDVKM. In nucleotides, the CDR3 is TGTGCCAGCACCATCGCGGGGGGTAGCTCCTACAATGAGCAGTTCTTC. It encodes CASTIAGGSSYNEQFF.

This clonotype was seen a few times. The rearrangement joins TRBV6-5 to TRBJ2-1; 9 nucleotides match TRBD2. In germline, CDR1 is MNHEY, CDR2 SVGAGI. The CDR3 sequence is 16 residues long. The V gene end was trimmed by 6 bases and the J gene end by 8 bases; junction bases not matched to a gene: 14. CDR3 sequence (DNA): TGTGCCAGCAGCCCCGAGGTAGCGGGAGCCTCGGATGAGCAGTTCTTC. Translated: CASSPEVAGASDEQFF.

The V gene is TRBV19, the J gene TRBJ1-2; D gene uncertain. Trimming removed 1 base from V and 0 bases from J, with 9 bases in between. The germline gives CDR1 LNHDA, CDR2 SQIVND (reference sequence). This CDR3 has 15 amino acids. The CDR3 DNA sequence: TGTGCCAGTAGTATAGGAGGCAGTACTAACTATGGCTACACCTTC. Translating it yields CASSIGGSTNYGYTF.